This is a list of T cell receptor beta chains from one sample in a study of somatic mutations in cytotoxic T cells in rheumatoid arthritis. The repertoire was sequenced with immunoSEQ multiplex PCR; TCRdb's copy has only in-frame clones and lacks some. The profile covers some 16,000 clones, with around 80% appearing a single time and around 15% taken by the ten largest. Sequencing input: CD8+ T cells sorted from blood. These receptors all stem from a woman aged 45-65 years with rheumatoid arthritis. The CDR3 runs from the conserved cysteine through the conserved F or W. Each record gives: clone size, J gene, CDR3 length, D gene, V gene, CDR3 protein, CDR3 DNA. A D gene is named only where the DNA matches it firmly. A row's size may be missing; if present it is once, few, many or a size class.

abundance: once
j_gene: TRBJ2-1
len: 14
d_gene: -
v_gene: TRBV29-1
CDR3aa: CSVGPGGPYNEQFF
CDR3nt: TGCAGCGTTGGACCCGGGGGACCCTACAATGAGCAGTTCTTC

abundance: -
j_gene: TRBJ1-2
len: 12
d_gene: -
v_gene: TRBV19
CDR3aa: CASSIKSGGYTF
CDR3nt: TGTGCCAGTAGTATAAAGTCTGGTGGCTACACCTTC

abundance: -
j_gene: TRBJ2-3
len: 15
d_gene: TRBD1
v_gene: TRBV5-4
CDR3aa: CASSLMGQRSDTQYF
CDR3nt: TGTGCCAGCAGCTTGATGGGACAGAGGTCAGATACGCAGTATTTT

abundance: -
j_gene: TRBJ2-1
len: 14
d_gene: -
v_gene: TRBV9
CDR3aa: CASSPEWGHNEQFF
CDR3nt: TGTGCCAGCAGCCCCGAGTGGGGTCACAATGAGCAGTTCTTC

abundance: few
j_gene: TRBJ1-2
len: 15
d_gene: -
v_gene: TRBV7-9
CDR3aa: CASSPHAGAQYGYTF
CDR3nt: TGTGCCAGCAGCCCACATGCCGGGGCTCAATATGGCTACACCTTC

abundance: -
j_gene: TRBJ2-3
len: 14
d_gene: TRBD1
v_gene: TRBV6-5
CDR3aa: CASSPGQGADTQYF
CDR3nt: TGTGCCAGCAGTCCGGGACAGGGGGCAGATACGCAGTATTTT

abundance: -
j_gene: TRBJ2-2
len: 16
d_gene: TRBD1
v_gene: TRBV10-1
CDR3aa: CASSESGGPNTGELFF
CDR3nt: TGCGCCAGCAGTGAGTCAGGGGGCCCGAACACCGGGGAGCTGTTTTTT

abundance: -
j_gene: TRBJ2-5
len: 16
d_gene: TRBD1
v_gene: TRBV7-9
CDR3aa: CASSIFQGAEGETQYF
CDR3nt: TGTGCCAGCAGCATCTTCCAGGGGGCTGAGGGAGAGACCCAGTACTTC

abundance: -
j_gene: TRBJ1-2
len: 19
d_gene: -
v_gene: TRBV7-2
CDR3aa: CASNQDPRQLNREDYGYTF
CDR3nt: TGTGCCAGCAACCAGGACCCACGACAGCTGAATAGGGAGGACTATGGCTACACCTTC

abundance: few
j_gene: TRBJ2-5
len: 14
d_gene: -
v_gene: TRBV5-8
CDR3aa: CASSSPDYQETQYF
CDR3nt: TGTGCCAGCAGCTCTCCAGACTACCAAGAGACCCAGTACTTC

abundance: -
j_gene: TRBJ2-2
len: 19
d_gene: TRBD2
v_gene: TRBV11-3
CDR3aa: CASSLVFFGRAGNTGELFF
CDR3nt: TGTGCCAGCAGCTTAGTCTTTTTCGGGAGGGCAGGGAACACCGGGGAGCTGTTTTTT

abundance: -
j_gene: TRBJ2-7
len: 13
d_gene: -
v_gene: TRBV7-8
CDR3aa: CASSRDGTYEQYF
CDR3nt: TGTGCCAGCAGCCGGGACGGGACCTACGAGCAGTACTTC

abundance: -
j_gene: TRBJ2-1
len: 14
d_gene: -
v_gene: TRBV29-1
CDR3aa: CSVSGTRIYNEQFF
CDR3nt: TGCAGCGTGAGCGGGACAAGAATCTACAATGAGCAGTTCTTC

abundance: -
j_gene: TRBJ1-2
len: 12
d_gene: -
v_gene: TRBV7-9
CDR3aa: CASSLASGRYTF
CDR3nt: TGTGCCAGCAGCTTAGCGTCCGGGAGGTACACCTTC

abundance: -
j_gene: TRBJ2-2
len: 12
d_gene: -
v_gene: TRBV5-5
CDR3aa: CASSPFGGELFF
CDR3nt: TGTGCCAGCAGCCCCTTCGGTGGGGAGCTGTTTTTT

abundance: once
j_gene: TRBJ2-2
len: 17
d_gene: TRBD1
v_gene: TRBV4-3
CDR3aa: CASSAGTGSMNTGELFF
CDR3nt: TGCGCCAGCAGCGCTGGGACAGGGTCCATGAACACCGGGGAGCTGTTTTTT

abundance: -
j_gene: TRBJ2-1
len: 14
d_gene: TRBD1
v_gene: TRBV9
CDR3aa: CASSEDRGYNEQFF
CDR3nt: TGTGCCAGCAGCGAGGACAGGGGATACAATGAGCAGTTCTTC

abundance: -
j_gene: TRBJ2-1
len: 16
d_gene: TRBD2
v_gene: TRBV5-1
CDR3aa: CASSLGLAGNYNEQFF
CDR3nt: TGCGCCAGCAGCTTGGGACTAGCGGGGAACTACAATGAGCAGTTCTTC

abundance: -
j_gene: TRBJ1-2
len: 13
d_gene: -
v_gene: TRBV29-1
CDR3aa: CSVETPGEGGYTF
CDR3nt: TGCAGCGTTGAGACACCCGGGGAGGGTGGCTACACCTTC

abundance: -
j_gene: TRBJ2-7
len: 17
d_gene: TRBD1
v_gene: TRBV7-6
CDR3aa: CASSLAAPLQGAGEQYF
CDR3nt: TGTGCCAGCAGCTTAGCCGCCCCTTTACAGGGGGCTGGCGAGCAGTACTTC

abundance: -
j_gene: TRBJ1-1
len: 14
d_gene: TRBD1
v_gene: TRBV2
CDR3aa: CASSDRDSYLGAFF
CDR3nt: TGTGCCAGCAGTGACCGGGACAGCTACTTAGGAGCTTTCTTT

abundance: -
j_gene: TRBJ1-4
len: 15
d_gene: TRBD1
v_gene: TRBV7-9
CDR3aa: CASSNRQGTNEKLFF
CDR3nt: TGTGCCAGCAGCAACCGACAGGGCACTAATGAAAAACTGTTTTTT

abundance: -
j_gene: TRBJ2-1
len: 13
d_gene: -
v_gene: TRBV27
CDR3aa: CASSLSITNEQFF
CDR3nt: TGTGCCAGCAGTTTGAGTATCACTAATGAGCAGTTCTTC

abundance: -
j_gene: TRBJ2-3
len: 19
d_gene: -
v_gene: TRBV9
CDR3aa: CASSAPLEGPQSSTDTQYF
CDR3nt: TGTGCCAGCAGCGCTCCCCTGGAGGGGCCGCAATCCAGCACAGATACGCAGTATTTT

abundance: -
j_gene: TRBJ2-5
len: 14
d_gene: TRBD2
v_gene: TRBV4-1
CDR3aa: CASSQIAGGETQYF
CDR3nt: TGCGCCAGCAGCCAGATAGCGGGAGGAGAGACCCAGTACTTC

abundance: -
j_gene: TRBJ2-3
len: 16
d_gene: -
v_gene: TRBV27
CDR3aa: CASSFGTAASTDTQYF
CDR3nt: TGTGCCAGCAGTTTTGGGACTGCTGCTAGCACAGATACGCAGTATTTT

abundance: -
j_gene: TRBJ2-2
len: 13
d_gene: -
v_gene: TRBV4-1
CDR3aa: CASSQRLAGELFF
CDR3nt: TGCGCCAGCAGCCAAAGACTAGCCGGGGAGCTGTTTTTT

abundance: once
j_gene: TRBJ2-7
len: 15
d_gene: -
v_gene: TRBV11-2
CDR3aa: CASSLAPASSYEQYF
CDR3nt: TGTGCCAGCAGCTTAGCTCCAGCTAGCTCCTACGAGCAGTACTTC

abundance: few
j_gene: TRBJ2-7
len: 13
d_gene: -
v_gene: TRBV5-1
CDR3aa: CASSPTGAYEQYF
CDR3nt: TGCGCCAGCAGCCCCACGGGGGCCTACGAGCAGTACTTC

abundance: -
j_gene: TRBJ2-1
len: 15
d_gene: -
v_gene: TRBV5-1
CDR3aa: CASSADQSSYNEQFF
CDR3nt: TGCGCCAGCAGCGCCGACCAAAGCTCCTACAATGAGCAGTTCTTC

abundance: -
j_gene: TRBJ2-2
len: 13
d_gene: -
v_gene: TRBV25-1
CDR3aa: CASSVISAGELFF
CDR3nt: TGTGCCAGCAGTGTAATTTCGGCCGGGGAGCTGTTTTTT

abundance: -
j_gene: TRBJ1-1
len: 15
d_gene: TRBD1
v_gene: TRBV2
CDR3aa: CASSEEGGAGTEAFF
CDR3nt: TGTGCCAGCAGTGAAGAAGGGGGCGCGGGCACTGAAGCTTTCTTT

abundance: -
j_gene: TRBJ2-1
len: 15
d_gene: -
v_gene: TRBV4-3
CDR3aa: CASSPQGGQHNEQFF
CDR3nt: TGCGCCAGCAGCCCCCAAGGGGGACAACACAATGAGCAGTTCTTC

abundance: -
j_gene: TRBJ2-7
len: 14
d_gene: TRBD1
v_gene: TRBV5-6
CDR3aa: CASSPTGVLDEQYF
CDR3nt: TGTGCCAGCAGCCCGACAGGGGTTCTGGACGAGCAGTACTTC

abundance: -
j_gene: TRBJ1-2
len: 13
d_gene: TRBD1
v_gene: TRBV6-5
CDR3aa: CASRRQGEDGYTF
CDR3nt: TGTGCCAGCAGGAGACAGGGGGAAGATGGCTACACCTTC

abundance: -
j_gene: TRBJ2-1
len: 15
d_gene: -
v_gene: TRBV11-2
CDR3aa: CASSLVGGLNNEQFF
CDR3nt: TGTGCCAGCAGCTTAGTAGGGGGGCTCAACAATGAGCAGTTCTTC

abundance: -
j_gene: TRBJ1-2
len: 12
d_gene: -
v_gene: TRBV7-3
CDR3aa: CASSSDGYGYTF
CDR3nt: TGTGCCAGCAGCTCCGATGGGTATGGCTACACCTTC

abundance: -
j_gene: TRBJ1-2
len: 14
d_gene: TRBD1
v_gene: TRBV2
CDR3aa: CASRAGTGDYGYTF
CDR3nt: TGTGCCAGCAGAGCCGGGACAGGGGACTATGGCTACACCTTC

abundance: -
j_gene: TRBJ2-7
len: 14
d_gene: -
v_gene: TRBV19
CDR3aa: CASSISGRAYEQYF
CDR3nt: TGTGCCAGTAGTATTTCGGGGCGGGCCTACGAGCAGTACTTC

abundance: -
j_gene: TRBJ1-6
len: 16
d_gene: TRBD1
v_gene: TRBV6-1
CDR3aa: CASSEPNRGINSPLHF
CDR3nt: TGTGCCAGCAGTGAACCAAACAGGGGAATTAATTCACCCCTCCACTTT

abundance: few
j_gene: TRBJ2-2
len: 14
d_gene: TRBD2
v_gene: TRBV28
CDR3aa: CASSHSGMAGELFF
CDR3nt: TGTGCCAGCAGCCATAGCGGGATGGCCGGGGAGCTGTTTTTT

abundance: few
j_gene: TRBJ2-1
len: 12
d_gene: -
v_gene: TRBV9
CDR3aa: CASSVSANEQFF
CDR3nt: TGTGCCAGCAGCGTTAGCGCAAATGAGCAGTTCTTC

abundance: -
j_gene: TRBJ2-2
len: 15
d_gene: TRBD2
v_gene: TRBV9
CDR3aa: CASSAGAGGAGELFF
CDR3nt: TGTGCCAGCAGCGCCGGGGCGGGAGGGGCCGGGGAGCTGTTTTTT

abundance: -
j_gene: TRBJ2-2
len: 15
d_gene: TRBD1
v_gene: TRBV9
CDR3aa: CASSVGDRVTGELFF
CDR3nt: TGTGCCAGCAGCGTAGGGGACAGGGTCACCGGGGAGCTGTTTTTT

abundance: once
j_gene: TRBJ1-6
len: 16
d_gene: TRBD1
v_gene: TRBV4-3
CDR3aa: CASSQGTGGFNSPLHF
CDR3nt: TGCGCCAGCAGCCAAGGGACAGGGGGCTTTAATTCACCCCTCCACTTT